This TCR beta chain originates from a study of blood T cell repertoires in COVID-19. Germline CDR1 and CDR2: SQVTM and ANQGSEA. There are 13 residues in the CDR3. V gave up 1 base and J gave up 5 bases, with 12 bases separating them. Libraries were prepared by immunoSEQ multiplex PCR; TCRdb keeps only in-frame clonotypes and omits some of them. The sample comprises roughly 280,000 clones, around 78% of which are singletons, and about 4.9% rests with the top ten. This chain links TRBV29-1 with TRBJ2-7; TRBD1 might be the D (5 bases). This sequence was found in a man aged 55 to 70 who had recovered from COVID-19. Sequenced material: peripheral blood. The CDR3 loop reads CSVEAAAGHEQYF. Here the CDR3 DNA reads TGCAGCGTTGAAGCGGCCGCAGGGCACGAGCAGTACTTC.